Only a few counts were recorded for the clone carrying this T cell receptor (beta chain). Its matching antigen is unknown. CDR3 size: 17 residues. The V and J ends lost 6 bases and 0 bases respectively, with 20 bases between them. With no exceptions, donors were healthy Caucasians. The entry originates in a study of identical twins. Study results and caveats: Researchers caution that invariant MAIT and iNKT cells could partly confound zero-insertion analyses. Without tracking the same donors, conclusions rested on cross-sectional statistical analysis.

TCRdb re-called the 5' RACE reads through MiXCR, storing one row per CDR3 protein. The table lists approximately 670,000 distinct CDR3 sequences, over 5% of them singletons, with roughly 2% in the top ten. The genes are TRBV12-3 or TRBV12-4 and TRBJ1-2; no reliable D call. The clonotype was recovered from a man aged 18 to 30 in good health. The sample was naive T cells sorted from blood. The CDR3 region is CASSSPWAEGANYGYTF. CDR3 coding DNA: TGTGCCAGCAGCTCTCCCTGGGCCGAGGGAGCTAACTATGGCTACACCTTC.